The next 14 T cell receptor beta chains were all read from a single sample in a study of blood T cell repertoires in COVID-19. Here immunoSEQ multiplex PCR was the method, and the copy in TCRdb shows in-frame clones only, minus some. The sample lists a few hundred thousand clones; 65% to 90% were seen once. Sequencing was carried out using peripheral blood. Every receptor here comes from a woman aged 50 to 65 with acute or convalescent COVID-19.

The CDR3 is CASSLDRDGYTF. DNA for the CDR3: TGCGCCAGCAGCTTGGACAGGGATGGCTACACCTTC. This chain connects TRBV5-1 to TRBJ1-2, with a possible D match to TRBD1 (6 bases). Germline CDR1 is SGHRS and CDR2 is YFSETQ. The CDR3 covers 12 residues. V shed 0 bases and J shed 6 bases, with 6 bases lying between them.

This clone appeared many times. The chain uses TRBV28 and TRBJ1-2; tentatively, D is TRBD1 (6 bases). The germline CDR1 and CDR2 sequences are MDHEN and SYDVKM. The CDR3 runs 14 residues. The V end lost 2 bases, the J end lost 0 bases, and 7 bases lay between the germline ends. In nucleotides, the CDR3 is TGTGCCAGCAGTTTAGGGACAACTAACTATGGCTACACCTTC. Protein: CASSLGTTNYGYTF.

This sequence joins TRBV21-1 and TRBJ2-1; the listed D gene, TRBD1, was not tested against the DNA. TRBV21-1 is shown as a pseudogene. The CDR3 runs to 12 residues. The CDR3 loop is CASNRVDDEQFF. The DNA of the CDR3 is TGTGCCAGCAACAGGGTGGACGATGAGCAGTTCTTC.

This chain joins TRBV2 and TRBJ2-3; D not resolved. This CDR3 contains 12 residues. V gave up 6 bases and J gave up 4 bases, with 8 bases separating them. Germline CDR1 reads SNHLY; CDR2 reads FYNNEI. The CDR3 bases are TGTGCCAGCAGCCCTGAGGCAGATACGCAGTATTTT. Translating gives CASSPEADTQYF.

The chain couples TRBV6-5 to TRBJ2-1; 10 bases line up with TRBD2. The germline CDR1 and CDR2 sequences are MNHEY and SVGAGI. This CDR3 has 15 residues. Germline trimming cut 5 bases from V and 2 bases from J; bases unmatched to any gene: 3. For the CDR3, the DNA is TGTGCCAGCAGTAGCGGGAGGGGCACCTACAATGAGCAGTTCTTC. Translation gives CASSSGRGTYNEQFF.

The rearrangement joins TRBV7-9 to TRBJ1-6, with a weak D call TRBD1 (5 bases). With 3 bases removed from V and 10 bases from J, the gap between germline ends came to 10 bases. CDR3 length: 13 residues. The germline V gene encodes CDR1 SEHNR and CDR2 FQNEAQ (reference sequence). The CDR3 loop reads CASSLGGESPLHF. CDR3 coding DNA: TGTGCCAGCAGCTTGGGGGGAGAATCACCCCTCCACTTT.

This chain joins TRBV15 and TRBJ1-1; no clear D. This CDR3 is 12 amino acids long. Trimming removed 8 bases at V and 4 bases at J, with 11 bases between. Germline CDR1 and CDR2: LNHNV and YYDKDF (reference sequence). The CDR3 DNA sequence: TGTGCCACCTCCCAACCCGGCACTGAAGCTTTCTTT. It specifies CATSQPGTEAFF. Together with reference TRBV15 and TRBJ1-1, the CDR3 gives the full variable domain: DAMVIQNPRYQVTQFGKPVTLSCSQTLNHNVMYWYQQKSSQAPKLLFHYYDKDFNNEADTPDNFQSRRPNTSFCFLDIRSPGLGDTAMYLCATSQPGTEAFFGQGTRLTVV.

The chain recombines TRBV28 with TRBJ2-1; D unresolved. V gave up 2 bases and J gave up 5 bases, with 10 bases separating them. This CDR3 is built from 14 residues. Germline loops: CDR1 MDHEN, CDR2 SYDVKM. CDR3 DNA sequence: TGTGCCAGCAGTTTAGGCGGAGTCGACAATGAGCAGTTCTTC. Amino acid sequence: CASSLGGVDNEQFF.

The rearrangement links TRBV27 to TRBJ1-3; the match to TRBD1 covers 8 bases. From germline, CDR1 is MNHEY and CDR2 SMNVEV (reference sequence). The V segment lost 5 bases and the J segment 1 base; nucleotides outside the gene matches: 10. The CDR3 consists of 17 residues. For the CDR3, the DNA is TGTGCCAGCAGTGCCGTAACAGGGGGACCATCTGGAAACACCATATATTTT. It codes for CASSAVTGGPSGNTIYF.

The V and J genes are TRBV5-4 and TRBJ2-5; 7 nucleotides align to TRBD2. Germline values: CDR1 SGHNT, CDR2 YYREEE (reference sequence). The CDR3 is 14 residues long. J lost 2 bases, V lost 7 bases, and 8 bases had no gene match. The CDR3 region has the DNA TGTGCCAGCCGGGGGGATGCGGGTCAAGAGACCCAGTACTTC. Translated: CASRGDAGQETQYF.

The chain carries TRBV20-1 and TRBJ2-1; D gene unclear. The length of the CDR3 is 13 residues. The germline CDR1 and CDR2 sequences are DFQATT and SNEGSKA (reference sequence). The V end was cut by 3 bases, the J end by 6 bases, with 12 bases between. The CDR3 region has the DNA TGCAGTGCTAGTATTGGGCCTTCCAATGAGCAGTTCTTC. Its translation is CSASIGPSNEQFF.

This clone was detected once. V usage is TRBV19 and J usage is TRBJ1-6, with 9 bases that match TRBD1. The CDR3 extends over 15 amino acids. In germline, CDR1 is LNHDA, CDR2 SQIVND (reference sequence). Trimming took 5 bases from V and 8 from J; bases not matched to a gene: 7. CDR3 DNA sequence: TGTGCCAGTAGTCTCGGGACAGGGAAGGATTCACCCCTCCACTTT. Translation gives CASSLGTGKDSPLHF.

The V and J genes are TRBV7-3 and TRBJ2-1; 10 nucleotides match TRBD2. From germline, CDR1 is SGHTA and CDR2 FQGTGA. The CDR3 totals 15 residues. Losses at the gene ends were 2 bases for V and 8 bases for J; bases not matched to a gene: 6. This CDR3 is CASSLDSGGADEQFF. The CDR3 DNA reads TGTGCCAGCAGCTTAGACAGCGGGGGGGCGGATGAGCAGTTCTTC.

This sequence joins TRBV4-2 and TRBJ2-6, with 8 nucleotides matching TRBD1. The CDR3 contains 16 residues. Germline trimming cut 4 bases from V and 1 base from J; bases unmatched to any gene: 3. CDR1 is LGHNA, CDR2 YNFKEQ, per germline. CDR3 sequence reads: CASSRNRGSGANVLTF. The CDR3 region has the DNA TGTGCCAGCAGCCGCAACAGGGGGTCTGGGGCCAACGTCCTGACTTTC.